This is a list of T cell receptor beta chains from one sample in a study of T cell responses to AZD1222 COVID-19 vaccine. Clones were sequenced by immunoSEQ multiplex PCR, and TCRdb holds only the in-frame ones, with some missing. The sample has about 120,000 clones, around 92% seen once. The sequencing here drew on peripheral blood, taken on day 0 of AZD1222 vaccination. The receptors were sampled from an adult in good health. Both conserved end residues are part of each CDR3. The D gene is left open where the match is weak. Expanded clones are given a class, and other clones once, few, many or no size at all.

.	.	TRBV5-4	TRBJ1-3	TGTGCCAGCAGCTACGACAGGTCAAACACCATATATTTT	CASSYDRSNTIYF
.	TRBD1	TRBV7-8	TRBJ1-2	TGTGCCAGCAGCTCCCGGGACAGGGCGGGTGGCTACACCTTC	CASSSRDRAGGYTF
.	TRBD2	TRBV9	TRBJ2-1	TGTGCCAGCAGTGCCCGACTAGCGGGGGGATTTGATGAGCAGTTCTTC	CASSARLAGGFDEQFF
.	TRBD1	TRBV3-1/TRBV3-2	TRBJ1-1	TGTGCCAGCAGAGGACAGGGGGTTGGAGCTTTCTTT	CASRGQGVGAFF
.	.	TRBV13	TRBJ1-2	TGTGCCAGCAGCAGGATCAGGGAGACCGGGGCATATGGCTACACCTTC	CASSRIRETGAYGYTF
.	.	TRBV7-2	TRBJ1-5	TGTGCCAGCAGCCGGGGGAATCAGCCCCAGCATTTT	CASSRGNQPQHF
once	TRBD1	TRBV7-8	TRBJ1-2	TGTGCCAGCAGCTTGACACAGGGGGGCGCGTACACCTTC	CASSLTQGGAYTF
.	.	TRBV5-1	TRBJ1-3	TGCGCCAGCAGCTTGGTACAGGGCGGAAACACCATATATTTT	CASSLVQGGNTIYF
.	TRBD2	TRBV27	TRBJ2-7	TGTGCCAGCAGTTCGTGGTTGCGGGGGGTCTACGAGCAGTACTTC	CASSSWLRGVYEQYF
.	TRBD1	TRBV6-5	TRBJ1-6	TGTGCCAGCGGGACAGGGGGCTTTTCACCCCTCCACTTT	CASGTGGFSPLHF
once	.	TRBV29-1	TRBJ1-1	TGCAGCGTTGATAGGACGGTGAACACTGAAGCTTTCTTT	CSVDRTVNTEAFF
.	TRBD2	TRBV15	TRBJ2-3	TGTGCCACCAGCAGAGCTCGGGACTACTTGTCTCATACGCAGTATTTT	CATSRARDYLSHTQYF
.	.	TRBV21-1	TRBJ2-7	TGTGCCAGCAGCCATGGGACAGGGGGTAACGAGCAGTACTTC	CASSHGTGGNEQYF
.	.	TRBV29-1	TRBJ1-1	TGCAGCGTTGAAATAAGAGGGGACTATGACACTGAAGCTTTCTTT	CSVEIRGDYDTEAFF
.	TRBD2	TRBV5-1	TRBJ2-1	TGCGCCAGCAGCTTGGGCGAGCGGGAGTGGGTGAATGAGCAGTTCTTC	CASSLGEREWVNEQFF
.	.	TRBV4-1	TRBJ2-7	TGCGCCAGCAGCCAGGTCCGGAGCTACGAGCAGTACTTC	CASSQVRSYEQYF
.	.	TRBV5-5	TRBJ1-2	TGTGCCAGCAGCTTGGGGCAATTCTATGGCTACACCTTC	CASSLGQFYGYTF